This T cell receptor (beta chain) was sequenced during a study of chemoradiotherapy in HPV16-positive cancers. As to this clone: Its antigen is as yet unknown.

Assay: immunoSEQ multiplex PCR; the TCRdb copy retains only in-frame clones and omits some. The table has about 5,400 clones, about 69% seen once. Trimming cost V 6 bases and J 8 bases; bases outside gene matches: 7. This CDR3 comprises 13 residues. The germline CDR1 and CDR2 sequences are LNHDA and SQIVND (reference sequence). Study-wide results and limits: Only a couple of HPV16-positive patients supplied the functional HPV-specificity definition.

The sample here was tumor tissue, taken from a patient who underwent chemoradiotherapy. This chain joins TRBV19 and TRBJ2-1, with 7 positions matching TRBD1. This sequence was found in a human donor with HPV-associated anogenital cancer. CDR3 nucleotide sequence: TGTGCCAGTAGGAGACAGGGCCTCGATGAGCAGTTCTTC. Protein: CASRRQGLDEQFF.